A single sample is the source of the 26 T cell receptor beta chains below, sequenced in a study of radiotherapy plus CTLA-4 blockade in lung cancer. Measured with immunoSEQ multiplex PCR; TCRdb has only the in-frame clones, and not every one. The data show approximately 47,000 clones, roughly 60% seen once. The specimen was peripheral blood, collected from a patient treated with radiotherapy plus ipilimumab. The receptor set was obtained from a human donor with non-small cell lung cancer who had a partial response to radiotherapy plus ipilimumab.

In this sample, this clone turned up once. The chain's CDR3 is CASSLVGGPGELFF. CDR3 nucleotides: TGTGCCAGCAGCTTAGTAGGGGGCCCCGGGGAGCTGTTTTTT. J is TRBJ2-2 and V is TRBV7-2; 7 bases are a match to TRBD1. This CDR3 is 14 amino acids long. The trim removed 1 base at V and 6 bases at J, leaving 2 bases unmatched. The germline V gene encodes CDR1 SGHTA and CDR2 FQGNSA.

This clone appeared a few times. The chain links TRBV5-1 to TRBJ2-5; 9 bases map to TRBD1. The CDR3 is 14 residues long. V lost 5 bases to trimming and J lost 1 base; unmatched junction nucleotides: 3. In germline, CDR1 is SGHRS, CDR2 YFSETQ. In DNA form, the CDR3 reads TGCGCCAGCAGACTACAGGGGGCCCAAGAGACCCAGTACTTC. Translated, it gives CASRLQGAQETQYF.

J is TRBJ2-4 and V is TRBV19; 14 nucleotides match TRBD2. Germline CDR1 and CDR2: LNHDA and SQIVND (reference sequence). CDR3 length: 18 amino acids. The trim removed 3 bases at V and 2 bases at J, leaving 6 bases unmatched. The CDR3, as DNA: TGTGCCAGTAGTATGGGACTAGCGGGAGCTTATTCCAAAAACATTCAGTACTTC. The encoded protein is CASSMGLAGAYSKNIQYF.

The chain combines TRBV19 with TRBJ2-2, with 7 bases aligning to TRBD2. Germline values: CDR1 LNHDA, CDR2 SQIVND (reference sequence). The CDR3 loop spans 13 amino acids. The trim removed 8 bases at V and 10 bases at J, leaving 10 bases unmatched. The CDR3 spells CASGESGKAELFF. CDR3 bases: TGTGCCAGTGGAGAGAGCGGGAAGGCGGAGCTGTTTTTT.

The chain carries TRBV18 and TRBJ2-1; D may be TRBD1 (6 bases). Germline V gene lookup returns CDR1 KGHSH and CDR2 LQKENI. CDR3 length: 15 residues. Trimming took 3 bases from V and 4 from J, leaving 13 bases between them. The CDR3 nucleotides read TGTGCCAGCTCACCGGTGGACAGCAAGTACAATGAGCAGTTCTTC. This codes for CASSPVDSKYNEQFF.

The V call is TRBV6-5, the J call TRBJ2-4; 7 bases fit TRBD1. Trimming cost V 6 bases and J 7 bases; bases outside gene matches: 9. The CDR3 has 14 residues. CDR1 MNHEY and CDR2 SVGAGI come from the germline V gene. CDR3 sequence (DNA): TGTGCCAGCAGCACAGGGGCGTCGGGGAACATTCAGTACTTC. Amino acids: CASSTGASGNIQYF.

The chain employs TRBV15 and TRBJ1-1; D not resolved. Trimming cost V 1 base and J 0 bases, with 6 bases left between them. The CDR3 contains 14 residues. Germline V gene sequence: CDR1 LNHNV, CDR2 YYDKDF (reference sequence). The CDR3 region is CATSRGRMNTEAFF. DNA for the CDR3: TGTGCCACCAGCAGAGGGCGGATGAACACTGAAGCTTTCTTT.

This clone was found a few times. This chain links TRBV6-1 with TRBJ1-1, with D perhaps matching TRBD1 (5 bases). Germline V gene lookup returns CDR1 MNHNS and CDR2 SASEGT. The CDR3 has 13 amino acids. V lost 6 bases to trimming and J lost 10 bases, with 18 bases between them. CDR3 sequence (DNA): TGTGCCAGCAGCCCGACAGTCGGATTTCGAGCTTTCTTT. Amino acid sequence: CASSPTVGFRAFF.

The chain recombines TRBV30 with TRBJ1-1, with a possible D match to TRBD1 (6 bases). Germline CDR1 is GTSNPN and CDR2 is SVGIG (reference sequence). The CDR3 totals 12 residues. V was trimmed by 3 bases and J by 10 bases, leaving 15 bases between them. CDR3 sequence: CAWSGQGRGAFF. As DNA, the CDR3 is TGTGCCTGGAGCGGTCAGGGCAGGGGAGCTTTCTTT.

This chain connects TRBV19 to TRBJ2-1, with 8 bases identical to TRBD2. The CDR3 is made up of 15 amino acids. V was clipped by 11 bases and J by 1 base; unmatched bases: 10. Germline lookup yields CDR1 LNHDA and CDR2 SQIVND (reference sequence). CDR3 sequence reads: CASSEASGSYNEQFF. The CDR3 nucleotides are TGTGCCTCCTCAGAGGCTAGCGGGTCCTACAATGAGCAGTTCTTC.

This chain connects TRBV19 to TRBJ2-5, with 8 bases that match TRBD2. In germline, CDR1 is LNHDA, CDR2 SQIVND (reference sequence). This CDR3 region has 15 residues. After removal of 5 bases from V and 0 bases from J, the junction contained 5 bases not matched to a gene. CDR3 in amino acids: CASSVSGEYQETQYF. CDR3 DNA: TGTGCCAGTAGTGTTAGCGGGGAGTACCAAGAGACCCAGTACTTC.

The rearrangement uses TRBV19 and TRBJ2-3; D might be TRBD1 (6 bases). Germline V gene lookup returns CDR1 LNHDA and CDR2 SQIVND (reference sequence). There are 14 residues in the CDR3. The V end lost 5 bases, the J end lost 0 bases, and 9 bases lay between the germline ends. Written as DNA, the CDR3 is TGTGCCAGTAGTGGGGGCTGGAGCACAGATACGCAGTATTTT. This encodes CASSGGWSTDTQYF.

This clone was found a few times. This chain uses TRBV6-5 with TRBJ2-1, with TRBD2 matching 9 bases. Trimming removed 2 bases from V and 9 bases from J; junction bases left unmatched: 8. Germline CDR1 reads MNHEY; CDR2 reads SVGAGI. The CDR3 contains 15 residues. CDR3 amino acids: CASSYGGGAQGEQFF. The CDR3 DNA sequence: TGTGCCAGCAGTTACGGCGGGGGGGCCCAGGGTGAGCAGTTCTTC.

This clone was observed a handful of times. V is TRBV5-1 and J is TRBJ1-1; the match to TRBD1 covers 10 bases. The germline V gene encodes CDR1 SGHRS and CDR2 YFSETQ. The CDR3 is 14 residues long. V dropped 4 bases and J dropped 5; count of bases not matched to a gene: 5. The CDR3 DNA is TGCGCCAGCAGCATCGCGGGACAGGGGACTGAAGCTTTCTTT. Its translation is CASSIAGQGTEAFF.

The rearrangement links TRBV19 to TRBJ1-3; no clear D. V lost 4 bases and J 3 bases, leaving 10 bases between the germline ends. Per the germline V gene, CDR1 is LNHDA and CDR2 is SQIVND (reference sequence). The CDR3 totals 14 residues. As DNA, the CDR3 is TGTGCCAGTAGTAAGGGAGAAGGTGGAAACACCATATATTTT. Its protein product is CASSKGEGGNTIYF.

This clone appeared a few times. Written as DNA, the CDR3 is TGTGCCTGGAGTGTTAGACATCTTGACGAGCAGTACTTC. Encoded protein: CAWSVRHLDEQYF. The chain has TRBV30 and TRBJ2-7; D uncertain. The CDR3 totals 13 residues. The germline V gene has CDR1 GTSNPN and CDR2 SVGIG (reference sequence). Trimming shortened V by 0 bases and J by 5 bases, and 11 bases separated the two germline ends.

The J gene is TRBJ1-2, the V gene TRBV6-1; possibly TRBD1 for D (5 bases). Germline assignment: CDR1 MNHNS and CDR2 SASEGT. The CDR3 contains 13 residues. V was pared by 8 bases and J by 7 bases, with 17 bases between. The CDR3 spells CASLPGVSSGYTF. CDR3 bases: TGTGCCAGCCTCCCGGGGGTATCGAGTGGCTACACCTTC.

The chain carries TRBV18 and TRBJ2-7; 8 bases are a match to TRBD2. Per the germline V gene, CDR1 is KGHSH and CDR2 is LQKENI. The CDR3 spans 14 residues. The ends lost 1 base at V and 3 bases at J; junction bases unmatched: 2. Written as DNA, the CDR3 is TGTGCCAGCTCACCACGGACTAGCTACTACGAGCAGTACTTC. It encodes CASSPRTSYYEQYF.

The chain carries TRBV9 and TRBJ2-2; 9 bases are a match to TRBD2. The length of the CDR3 is 19 residues. V was pared by 0 bases and J by 3 bases, with 12 bases of the junction left unmatched. Per germline, CDR1 SGDLS and CDR2 YYNGEE. This chain's CDR3 is CASSVGSSGGPKYTGELFF. CDR3 DNA sequence: TGTGCCAGCAGCGTAGGAAGTAGCGGGGGCCCTAAGTACACCGGGGAGCTGTTTTTT.

The rearrangement links TRBV19 to TRBJ1-4; unclear D gene. Germline-derived CDR1 and CDR2 are LNHDA and SQIVND (reference sequence). The length of the CDR3 is 13 residues. V lost 3 bases and J 3 bases, leaving 5 bases between the germline ends. CDR3: CASSMSANEKLFF. CDR3 coding DNA: TGTGCCAGTAGTATGTCTGCTAATGAAAAACTGTTTTTT.

The chain recombines TRBV7-6 with TRBJ1-1, with 8 bases that match TRBD1. The CDR3 totals 13 residues. The ends lost 5 bases at V and 11 bases at J; junction bases unmatched: 10. The germline CDR1 and CDR2 sequences are SGHVS and FNYEAQ. The CDR3 nucleotides are TGTGCCAGCAGCCAAGTGACAGGGGAGCGGGCTTTCTTT. Translating gives CASSQVTGERAFF.

The chain employs TRBV7-8 and TRBJ2-3; 11 bases align to TRBD1. Germline V gives CDR1 SGHVS, CDR2 FQNEAQ. V trimming: 6 bases; J trimming: 4 bases; junction bases outside the gene matches: 3. The CDR3 contains 14 residues. CDR3 nucleotide sequence: TGTGCCAGCAGTCCGGGACAGGGGGCAGATACGCAGTATTTT. Translated, it gives CASSPGQGADTQYF.

This clone was counted a few times. The rearrangement uses TRBV6-6 and TRBJ2-3, with 7 bases matching TRBD2. CDR3 size: 15 residues. V lost 8 bases and J lost 0; bases outside the gene matches: 8. Germline lookup yields CDR1 MNHNY and CDR2 SVGAGI (reference sequence). CDR3 sequence (DNA): TGTGCCAGCGGGGCGGGAGCAGGTAGCACAGATACGCAGTATTTT. This translates into CASGAGAGSTDTQYF.

The chain combines TRBV7-2 with TRBJ2-2, with 8 bases aligning to TRBD2. J was trimmed by 6 bases and V by 1 base; bases with no gene match: 7. The length of the CDR3 is 16 residues. From germline, CDR1 is SGHTA and CDR2 FQGNSA. The CDR3 loop reads CASSLVGSGSPGELFF. As DNA, the CDR3 is TGTGCCAGCAGCTTAGTGGGAAGCGGGAGCCCCGGGGAGCTGTTTTTT.

This clone was counted at least ten times. The rearrangement uses TRBV27 and TRBJ1-2; perhaps TRBD1 as D (5 bases). Trimming shortened V by 2 bases and J by 8 bases, and 15 bases separated the two germline ends. This CDR3 has 14 amino acids. Germline-derived CDR1 and CDR2 are MNHEY and SMNVEV (reference sequence). The CDR3 DNA follows: TGTGCCAGCAGTTTAGTTAGCGGGACGGGAGGCTACACCTTC. It codes for CASSLVSGTGGYTF.

The chain employs TRBV29-1 and TRBJ2-7; D perhaps matches TRBD1 (5 bases). V was cut by 0 bases and J by 0 bases, with 12 bases left in between. The CDR3 consists of 15 residues. CDR1 SQVTM and CDR2 ANQGSEA come from the germline V gene. CDR3 coding DNA: TGCAGCGTTGAAGATCAGGGAATTGGCTCCTACGAGCAGTACTTC. Translating gives CSVEDQGIGSYEQYF.